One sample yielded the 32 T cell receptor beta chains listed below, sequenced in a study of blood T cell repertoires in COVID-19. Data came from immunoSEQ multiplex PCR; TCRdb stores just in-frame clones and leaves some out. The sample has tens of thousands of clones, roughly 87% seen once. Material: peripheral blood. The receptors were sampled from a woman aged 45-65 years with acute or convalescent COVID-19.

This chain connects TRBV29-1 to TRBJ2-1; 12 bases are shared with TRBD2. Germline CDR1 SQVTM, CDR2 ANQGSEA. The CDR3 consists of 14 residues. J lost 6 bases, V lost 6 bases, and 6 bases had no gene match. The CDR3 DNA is TGCAGCGTGTCAAGACTAGCGGGAGTCAATGAGCAGTTCTTC. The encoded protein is CSVSRLAGVNEQFF.

CDR3: CASSDRGRDGYTF. As DNA, the CDR3 is TGCGCCAGCTCTGACAGGGGGCGAGATGGCTACACCTTC. V is TRBV5-1 and J is TRBJ1-2, with TRBD1 identical over 10 bases. Germline CDR1 SGHRS, CDR2 YFSETQ. The junction had 6 bases not matched to a gene; V was cut back by 7 bases and J by 6 bases. CDR3 size: 13 residues.

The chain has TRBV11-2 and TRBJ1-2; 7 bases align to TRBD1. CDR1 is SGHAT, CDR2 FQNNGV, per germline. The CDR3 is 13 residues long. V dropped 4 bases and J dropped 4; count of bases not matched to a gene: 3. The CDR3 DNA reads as TGTGCCAGCAGCTCCGGGACAGTCTATGGCTACACCTTC. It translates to CASSSGTVYGYTF.

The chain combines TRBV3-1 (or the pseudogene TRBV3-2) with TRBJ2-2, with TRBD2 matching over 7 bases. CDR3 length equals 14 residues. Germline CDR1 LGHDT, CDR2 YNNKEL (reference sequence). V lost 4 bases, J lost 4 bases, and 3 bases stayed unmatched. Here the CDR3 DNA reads TGTGCCAGCAGCCGTGGGGGGGGCACCGGGGAGCTGTTTTTT. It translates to CASSRGGGTGELFF.

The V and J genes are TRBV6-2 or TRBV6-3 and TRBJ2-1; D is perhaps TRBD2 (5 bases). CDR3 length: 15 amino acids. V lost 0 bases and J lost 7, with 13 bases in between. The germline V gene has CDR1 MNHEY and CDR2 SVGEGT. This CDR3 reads CASSYSIWRTNEQFF. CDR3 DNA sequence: TGTGCCAGCAGTTACTCAATCTGGCGGACTAATGAGCAGTTCTTC.

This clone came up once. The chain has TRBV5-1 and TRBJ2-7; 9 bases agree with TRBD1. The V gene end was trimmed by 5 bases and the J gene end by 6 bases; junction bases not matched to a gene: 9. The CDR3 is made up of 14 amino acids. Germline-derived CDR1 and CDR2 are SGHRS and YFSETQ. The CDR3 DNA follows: TGCGCCAGCAGAGGGGGGACAGGGTGGGGCGAGCAGTACTTC. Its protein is CASRGGTGWGEQYF.

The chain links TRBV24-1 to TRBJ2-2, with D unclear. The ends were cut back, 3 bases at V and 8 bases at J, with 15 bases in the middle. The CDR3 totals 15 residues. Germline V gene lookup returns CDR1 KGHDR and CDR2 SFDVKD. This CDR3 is CATSDRGSMRGELFF. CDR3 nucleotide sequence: TGTGCCACCAGTGATCGCGGCAGCATGAGGGGGGAGCTGTTTTTT.

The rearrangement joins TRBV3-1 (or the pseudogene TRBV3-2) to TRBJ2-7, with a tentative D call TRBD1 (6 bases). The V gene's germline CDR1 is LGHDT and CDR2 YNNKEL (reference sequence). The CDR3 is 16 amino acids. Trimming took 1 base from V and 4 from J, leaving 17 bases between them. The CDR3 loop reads CASSQGGGTGPYEQYF. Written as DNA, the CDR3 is TGTGCCAGCAGCCAAGGAGGGGGAACTGGACCATACGAGCAGTACTTC.

The CDR3 sequence is CASSLEGEGNQPQHF. In nucleotides, the CDR3 is TGCGCCAGCAGCTTGGAGGGGGAAGGCAATCAGCCCCAGCATTTT. This rearrangement joins TRBV5-1 to TRBJ1-5; D might be TRBD1 (6 bases). Germline CDR1 is SGHRS and CDR2 is YFSETQ. The CDR3 is made up of 15 amino acids. Trimming took off 0 bases at V and 2 bases at J, with 9 bases between the two ends.

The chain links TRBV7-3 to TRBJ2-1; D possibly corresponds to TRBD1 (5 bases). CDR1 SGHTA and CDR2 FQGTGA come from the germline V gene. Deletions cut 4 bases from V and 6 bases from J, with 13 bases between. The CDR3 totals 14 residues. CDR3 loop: CASSSDTTGNEQFF. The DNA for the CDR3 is TGTGCCAGCAGCTCCGACACCACAGGCAATGAGCAGTTCTTC. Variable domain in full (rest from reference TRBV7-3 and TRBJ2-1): GAGVSQTPSNKVTEKGKYVELRCDPISGHTALYWYRQSLGQGPEFLIYFQGTGAADDSGLPNDRFFAVRPEGSVSTLKIQRTERGDSAVYLCASSSDTTGNEQFFGPGTRLTVL.

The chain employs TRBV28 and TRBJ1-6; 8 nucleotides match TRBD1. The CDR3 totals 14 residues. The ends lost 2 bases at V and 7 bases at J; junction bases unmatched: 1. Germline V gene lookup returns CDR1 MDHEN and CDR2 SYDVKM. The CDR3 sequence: CASSLNRGNSPLHF. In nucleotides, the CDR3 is TGTGCCAGCAGTTTAAACAGGGGGAATTCACCCCTCCACTTT.

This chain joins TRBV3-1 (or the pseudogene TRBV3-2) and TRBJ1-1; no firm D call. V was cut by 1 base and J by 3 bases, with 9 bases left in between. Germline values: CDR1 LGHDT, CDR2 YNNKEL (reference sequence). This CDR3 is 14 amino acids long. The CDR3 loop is CASSQVEGYTEAFF. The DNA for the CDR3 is TGTGCCAGCAGCCAAGTTGAGGGTTACACTGAAGCTTTCTTT.

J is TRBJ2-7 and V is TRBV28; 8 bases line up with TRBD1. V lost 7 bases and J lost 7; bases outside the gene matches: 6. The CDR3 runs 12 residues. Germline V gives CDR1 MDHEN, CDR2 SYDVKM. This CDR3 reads CASKGTGWEQYF. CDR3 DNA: TGTGCCAGCAAGGGGACAGGATGGGAGCAGTACTTC.

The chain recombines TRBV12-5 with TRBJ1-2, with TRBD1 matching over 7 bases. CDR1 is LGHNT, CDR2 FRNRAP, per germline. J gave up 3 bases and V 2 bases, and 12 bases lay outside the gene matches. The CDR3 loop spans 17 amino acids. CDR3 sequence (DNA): TGTGCTAGTGGTTTGAATACAGGGGCCTCCCCGTACTATGGCTACACCTTC. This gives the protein CASGLNTGASPYYGYTF.

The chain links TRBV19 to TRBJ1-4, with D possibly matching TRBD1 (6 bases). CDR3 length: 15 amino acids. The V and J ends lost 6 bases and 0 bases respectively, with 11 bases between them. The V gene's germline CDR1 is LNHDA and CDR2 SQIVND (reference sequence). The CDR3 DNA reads TGTGCCAGTAGAGCGGGGGGCACAACTAATGAAAAACTGTTTTTT. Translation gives CASRAGGTTNEKLFF.

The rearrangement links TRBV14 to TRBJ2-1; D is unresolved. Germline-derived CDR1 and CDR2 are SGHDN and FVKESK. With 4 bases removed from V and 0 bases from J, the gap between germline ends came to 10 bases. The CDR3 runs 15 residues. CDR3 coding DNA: TGTGCCAGCAGCCCTCGACACGCCTCCTACAATGAGCAGTTCTTC. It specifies CASSPRHASYNEQFF.

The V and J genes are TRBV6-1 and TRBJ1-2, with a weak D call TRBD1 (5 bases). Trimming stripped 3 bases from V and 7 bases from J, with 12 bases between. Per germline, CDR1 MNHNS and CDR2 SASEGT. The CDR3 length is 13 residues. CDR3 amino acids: CASSDPGNVGYTF. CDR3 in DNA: TGTGCCAGCAGTGACCCAGGGAACGTTGGCTACACCTTC.

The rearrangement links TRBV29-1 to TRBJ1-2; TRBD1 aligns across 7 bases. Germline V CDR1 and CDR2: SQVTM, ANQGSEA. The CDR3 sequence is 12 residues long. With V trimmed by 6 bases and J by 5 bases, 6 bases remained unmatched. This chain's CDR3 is CSVRQGMYGYTF. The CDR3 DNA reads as TGCAGCGTACGACAGGGAATGTATGGCTACACCTTC.

CDR3 residues: CASSQGMTGGSYEQYF. The DNA of the CDR3 is TGCGCCAGCAGCCAAGGGATGACAGGGGGGTCCTACGAGCAGTACTTC. The rearrangement joins TRBV4-3 to TRBJ2-7, with 9 bases lining up with TRBD1. V shed 1 base and J 1 base; nucleotides not matched to a gene: 5. Per germline, CDR1 LGHNA and CDR2 YSLEER. The CDR3 covers 16 residues.

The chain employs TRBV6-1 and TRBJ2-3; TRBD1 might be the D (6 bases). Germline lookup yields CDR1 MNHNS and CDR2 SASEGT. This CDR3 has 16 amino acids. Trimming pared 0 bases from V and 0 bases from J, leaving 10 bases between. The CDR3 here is CASSEARGSSTDTQYF. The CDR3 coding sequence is TGTGCCAGCAGTGAAGCGAGGGGGAGTAGCACAGATACGCAGTATTTT.

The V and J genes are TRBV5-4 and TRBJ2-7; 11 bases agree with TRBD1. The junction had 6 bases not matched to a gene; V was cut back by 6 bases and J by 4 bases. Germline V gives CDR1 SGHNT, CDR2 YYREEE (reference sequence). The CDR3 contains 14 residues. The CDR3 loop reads CASNYGQGAYEQYF. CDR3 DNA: TGTGCCAGCAACTATGGACAGGGGGCGTACGAGCAGTACTTC.

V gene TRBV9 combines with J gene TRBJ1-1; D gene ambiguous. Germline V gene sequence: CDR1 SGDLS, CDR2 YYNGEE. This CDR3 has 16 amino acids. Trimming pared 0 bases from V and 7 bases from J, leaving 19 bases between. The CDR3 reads CASSVAARSGPVEAFF. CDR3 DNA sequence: TGTGCCAGCAGCGTAGCCGCACGATCTGGGCCAGTTGAAGCTTTCTTT.

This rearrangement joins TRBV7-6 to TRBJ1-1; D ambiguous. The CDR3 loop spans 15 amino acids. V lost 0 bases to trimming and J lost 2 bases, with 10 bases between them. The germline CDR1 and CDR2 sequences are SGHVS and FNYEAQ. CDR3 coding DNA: TGTGCCAGCAGCTTAGCCCCGGCGGTCAACACTGAAGCTTTCTTT. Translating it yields CASSLAPAVNTEAFF.

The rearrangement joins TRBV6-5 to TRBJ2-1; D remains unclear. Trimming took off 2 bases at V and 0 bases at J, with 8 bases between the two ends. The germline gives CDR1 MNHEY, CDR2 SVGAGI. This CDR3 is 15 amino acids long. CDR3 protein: CASSYALGSYNEQFF. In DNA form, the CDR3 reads TGTGCCAGCAGTTACGCCCTCGGCTCCTACAATGAGCAGTTCTTC.

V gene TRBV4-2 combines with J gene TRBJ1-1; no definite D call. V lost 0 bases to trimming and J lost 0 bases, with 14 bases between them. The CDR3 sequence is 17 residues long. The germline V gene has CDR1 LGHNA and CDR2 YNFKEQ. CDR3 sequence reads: CASSQEDVGSLNTEAFF. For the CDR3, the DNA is TGTGCCAGCAGCCAAGAAGATGTGGGGAGCTTGAACACTGAAGCTTTCTTT.

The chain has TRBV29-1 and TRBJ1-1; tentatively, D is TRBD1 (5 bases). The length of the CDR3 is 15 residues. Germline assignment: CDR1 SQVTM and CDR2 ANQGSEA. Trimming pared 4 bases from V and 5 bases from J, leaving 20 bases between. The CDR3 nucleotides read TGCAGCGTTGCGTTCCAGGGCCGGGTTAGAACTGAAGCTTTCTTT. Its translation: CSVAFQGRVRTEAFF.

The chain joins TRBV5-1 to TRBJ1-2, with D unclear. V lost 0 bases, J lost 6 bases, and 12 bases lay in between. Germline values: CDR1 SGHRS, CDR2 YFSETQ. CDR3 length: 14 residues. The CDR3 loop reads CASSLVAGSDGYTF. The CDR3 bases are TGCGCCAGCAGCTTGGTGGCCGGGTCGGATGGCTACACCTTC.

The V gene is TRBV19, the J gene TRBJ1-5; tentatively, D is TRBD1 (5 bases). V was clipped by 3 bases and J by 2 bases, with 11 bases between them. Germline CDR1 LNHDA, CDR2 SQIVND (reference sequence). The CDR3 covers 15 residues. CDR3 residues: CASSIGAVGNQPQHF. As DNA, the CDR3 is TGTGCCAGTAGTATTGGGGCGGTAGGCAATCAGCCCCAGCATTTT.

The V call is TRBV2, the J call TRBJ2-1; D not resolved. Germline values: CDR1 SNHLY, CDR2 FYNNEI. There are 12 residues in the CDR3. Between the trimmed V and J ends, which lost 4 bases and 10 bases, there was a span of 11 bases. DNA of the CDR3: TGTGCCAGCAGTGCCCAGTCTTTGGAGCAGTTCTTC. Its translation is CASSAQSLEQFF.

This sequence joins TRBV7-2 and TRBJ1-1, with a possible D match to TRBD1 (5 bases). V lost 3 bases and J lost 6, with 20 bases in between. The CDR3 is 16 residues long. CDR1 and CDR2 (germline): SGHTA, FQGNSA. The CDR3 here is CASSFAASGKTAEAFF. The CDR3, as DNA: TGTGCCAGCAGCTTTGCAGCGTCAGGGAAAACCGCTGAAGCTTTCTTT.

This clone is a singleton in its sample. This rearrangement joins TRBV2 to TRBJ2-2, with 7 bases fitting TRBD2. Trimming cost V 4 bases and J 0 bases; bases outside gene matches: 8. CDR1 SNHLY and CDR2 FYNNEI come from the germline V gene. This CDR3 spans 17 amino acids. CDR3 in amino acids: CASSGILGGTNTGELFF. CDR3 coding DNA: TGTGCCAGCAGTGGGATCCTCGGGGGGACGAACACCGGGGAGCTGTTTTTT.

DNA for the CDR3: TGTGCTACCCCTTTAGGGGGCCGAGCGGATGAAAAACTGTTTTTT. Residues: CATPLGGRADEKLFF. The gene calls are TRBV7-7 and TRBJ1-4; TRBD1 matches 7 bases. The CDR3 spans 15 residues. CDR1 and CDR2 (germline): SSHAT, FNYEAQ (reference sequence). Based on the CDR3 plus reference TRBV7-7 and TRBJ1-4, the full variable domain is GAGVSQSPRYKVTKRGQDVTLRCDPISSHATLYWYQQALGQGPEFLTYFNYEAQPDKSGLPSDRFSAERPEGSISTLTIQRTEQRDSAMYRCATPLGGRADEKLFFGSGTQLSVL.